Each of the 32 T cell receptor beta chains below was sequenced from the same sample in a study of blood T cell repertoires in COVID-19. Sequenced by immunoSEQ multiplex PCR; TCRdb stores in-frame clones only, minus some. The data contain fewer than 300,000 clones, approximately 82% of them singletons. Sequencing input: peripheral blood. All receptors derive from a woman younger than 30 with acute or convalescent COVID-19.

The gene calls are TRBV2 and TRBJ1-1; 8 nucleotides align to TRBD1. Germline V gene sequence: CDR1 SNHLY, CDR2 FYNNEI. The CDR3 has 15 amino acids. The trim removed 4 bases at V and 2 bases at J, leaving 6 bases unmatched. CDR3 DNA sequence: TGTGCCAGCAGTGGCGGGCAGGGGGCTAACACTGAAGCTTTCTTT. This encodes CASSGGQGANTEAFF.

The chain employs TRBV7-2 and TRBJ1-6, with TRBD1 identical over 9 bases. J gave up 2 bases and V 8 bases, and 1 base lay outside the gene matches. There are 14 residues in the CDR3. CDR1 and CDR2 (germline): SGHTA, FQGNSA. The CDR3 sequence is CASGTGTYNSPLHF. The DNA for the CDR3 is TGTGCCAGCGGGACAGGGACCTATAATTCACCCCTCCACTTT.

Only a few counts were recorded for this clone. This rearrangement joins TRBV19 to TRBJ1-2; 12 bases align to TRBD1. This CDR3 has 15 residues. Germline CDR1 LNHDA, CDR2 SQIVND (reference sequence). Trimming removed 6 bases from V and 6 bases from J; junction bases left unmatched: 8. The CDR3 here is CASSTDRDRGHGYTF. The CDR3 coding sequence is TGTGCCAGTAGCACCGACCGGGACAGGGGGCATGGCTACACCTTC. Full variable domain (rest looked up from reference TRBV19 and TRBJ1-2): DGGITQSPKYLFRKEGQNVTLSCEQNLNHDAMYWYRQDPGQGLRLIYYSQIVNDFQKGDIAEGYSVSREKKESFPLTVTSAQKNPTAFYLCASSTDRDRGHGYTFGSGTRLTVV.

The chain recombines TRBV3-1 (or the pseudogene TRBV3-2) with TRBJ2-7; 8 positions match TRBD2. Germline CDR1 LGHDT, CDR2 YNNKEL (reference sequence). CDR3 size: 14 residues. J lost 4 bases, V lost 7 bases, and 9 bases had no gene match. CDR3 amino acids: CASILCRGGYEQYF. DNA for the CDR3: TGTGCCAGCATTCTCTGCCGGGGGGGGTACGAGCAGTACTTC.

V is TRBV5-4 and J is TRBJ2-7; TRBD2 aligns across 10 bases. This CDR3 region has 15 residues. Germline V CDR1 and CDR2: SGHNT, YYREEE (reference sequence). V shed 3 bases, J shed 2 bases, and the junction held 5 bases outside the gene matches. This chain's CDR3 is CASSSTSGPPYEQYF. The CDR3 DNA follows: TGTGCCAGCAGCTCGACTAGCGGGCCCCCCTACGAGCAGTACTTC.

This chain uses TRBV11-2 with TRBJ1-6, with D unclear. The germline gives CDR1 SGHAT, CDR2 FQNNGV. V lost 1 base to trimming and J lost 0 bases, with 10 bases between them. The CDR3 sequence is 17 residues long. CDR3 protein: CASSLGIRSSYNSPLHF. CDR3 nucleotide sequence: TGTGCCAGCAGCTTAGGGATAAGGAGCTCCTATAATTCACCCCTCCACTTT.

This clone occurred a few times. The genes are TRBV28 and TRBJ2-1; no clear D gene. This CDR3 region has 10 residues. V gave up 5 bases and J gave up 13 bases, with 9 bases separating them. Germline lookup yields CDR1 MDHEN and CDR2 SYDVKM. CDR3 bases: TGTGCCAGCAGTCGGCTAGTACAGTTCTTC. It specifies CASSRLVQFF. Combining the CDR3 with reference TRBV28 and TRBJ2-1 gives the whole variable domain DVKVTQSSRYLVKRTGEKVFLECVQDMDHENMFWYRQDPGLGLRLIYFSYDVKMKEKGDIPEGYSVSREKKERFSLILESASTNQTSMYLCASSRLVQFFGPGTRLTVL.

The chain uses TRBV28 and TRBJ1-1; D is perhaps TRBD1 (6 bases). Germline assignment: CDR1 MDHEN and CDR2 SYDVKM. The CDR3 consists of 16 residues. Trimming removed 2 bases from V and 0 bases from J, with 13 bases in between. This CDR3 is CASSLAQGKMNTEAFF. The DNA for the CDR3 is TGTGCCAGCAGTTTAGCACAGGGAAAAATGAACACTGAAGCTTTCTTT.

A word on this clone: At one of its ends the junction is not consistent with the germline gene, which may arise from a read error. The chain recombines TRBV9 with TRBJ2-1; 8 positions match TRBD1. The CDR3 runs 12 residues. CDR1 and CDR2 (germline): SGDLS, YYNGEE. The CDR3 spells CASSKTGQAHIF. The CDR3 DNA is TGTGCCAGCAGCAAGACGGGACAGGCGCATATCTTC.

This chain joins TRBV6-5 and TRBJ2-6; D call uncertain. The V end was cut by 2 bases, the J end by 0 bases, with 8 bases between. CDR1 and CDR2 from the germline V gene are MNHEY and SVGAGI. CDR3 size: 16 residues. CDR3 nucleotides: TGTGCCAGCAGTTACCTCCAGATCTCTGGGGCCAACGTCCTGACTTTC. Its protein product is CASSYLQISGANVLTF.

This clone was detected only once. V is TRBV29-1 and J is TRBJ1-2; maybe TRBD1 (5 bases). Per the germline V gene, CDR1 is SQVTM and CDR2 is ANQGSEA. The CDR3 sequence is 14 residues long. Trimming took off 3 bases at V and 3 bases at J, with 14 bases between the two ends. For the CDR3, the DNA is TGCAGCGTTGACCCCTTCCCCAGGGACTATGGCTACACCTTC. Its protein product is CSVDPFPRDYGYTF.

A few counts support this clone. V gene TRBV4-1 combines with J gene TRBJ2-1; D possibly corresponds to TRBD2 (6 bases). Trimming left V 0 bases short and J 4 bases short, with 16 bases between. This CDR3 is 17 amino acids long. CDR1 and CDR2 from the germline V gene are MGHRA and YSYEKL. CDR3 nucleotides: TGCGCCAGCAGCCAAGATCCTCTAGCGATGGGGTACAATGAGCAGTTCTTC. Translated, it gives CASSQDPLAMGYNEQFF.

This CDR3 reads CASSLPSGQSGSNYGYTF. The CDR3 nucleotides read TGTGCCAGCAGCCTCCCCTCGGGACAGTCCGGTTCCAACTATGGCTACACCTTC. The chain has TRBV7-9 and TRBJ1-2, with 7 bases fitting TRBD1. V was clipped by 5 bases and J by 2 bases; unmatched bases: 17. The length of the CDR3 is 18 residues. The germline V gene has CDR1 SEHNR and CDR2 FQNEAQ (reference sequence). The whole variable domain, remainder taken from reference TRBV7-9 and TRBJ1-2, is DTGVSQNPRHKITKRGQNVTFRCDPISEHNRLYWYRQTLGQGPEFLTYFQNEAQLEKSRLLSDRFSAERPKGSFSTLEIQRTEQGDSAMYLCASSLPSGQSGSNYGYTFGSGTRLTVV.

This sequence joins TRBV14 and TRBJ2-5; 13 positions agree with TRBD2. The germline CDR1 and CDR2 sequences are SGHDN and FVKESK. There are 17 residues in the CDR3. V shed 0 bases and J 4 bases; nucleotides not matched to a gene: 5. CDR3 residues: CASSQETSGRVRETQYF. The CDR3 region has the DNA TGTGCCAGCAGCCAAGAAACTAGCGGGAGGGTGCGAGAGACCCAGTACTTC.

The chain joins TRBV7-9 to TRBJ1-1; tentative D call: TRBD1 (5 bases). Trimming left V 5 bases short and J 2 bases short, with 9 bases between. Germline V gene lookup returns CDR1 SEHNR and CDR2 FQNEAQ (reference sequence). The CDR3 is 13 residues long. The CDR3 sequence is CASSPTGNTEAFF. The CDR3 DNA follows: TGTGCCAGCAGCCCCACAGGAAACACTGAAGCTTTCTTT.

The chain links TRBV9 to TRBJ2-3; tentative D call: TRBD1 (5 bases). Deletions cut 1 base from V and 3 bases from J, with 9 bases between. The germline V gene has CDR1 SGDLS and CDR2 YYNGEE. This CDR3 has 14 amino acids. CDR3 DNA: TGTGCCAGCAGCGTAACGTACAGGACAGATACGCAGTATTTT. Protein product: CASSVTYRTDTQYF.

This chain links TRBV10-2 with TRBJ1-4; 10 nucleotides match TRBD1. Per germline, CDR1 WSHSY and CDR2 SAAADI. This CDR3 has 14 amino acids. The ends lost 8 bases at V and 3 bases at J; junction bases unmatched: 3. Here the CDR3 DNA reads TGCGCCAGCTGGGACAGGGGACCTAATGAAAAACTGTTTTTT. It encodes CASWDRGPNEKLFF.

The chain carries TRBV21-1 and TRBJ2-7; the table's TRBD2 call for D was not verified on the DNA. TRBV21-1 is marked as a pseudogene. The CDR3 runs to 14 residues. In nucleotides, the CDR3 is TGTGCCAGCAGCCCACGACTAGCGCCCAACGAGCAGTACTTC. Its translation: CASSPRLAPNEQYF.

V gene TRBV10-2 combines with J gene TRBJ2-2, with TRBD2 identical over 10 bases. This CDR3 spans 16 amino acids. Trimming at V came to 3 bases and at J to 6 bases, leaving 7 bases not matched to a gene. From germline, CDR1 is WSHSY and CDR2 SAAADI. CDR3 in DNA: TGCGCCAGCAGTGATCCTAGCGGGAGTGGGCCCGGGGAGCTGTTTTTT. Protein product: CASSDPSGSGPGELFF.

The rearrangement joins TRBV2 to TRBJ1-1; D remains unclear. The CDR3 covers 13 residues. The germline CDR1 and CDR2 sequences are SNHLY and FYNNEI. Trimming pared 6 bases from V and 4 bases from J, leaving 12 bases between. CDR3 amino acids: CASRGGRTTEAFF. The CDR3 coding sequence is TGTGCCAGCAGGGGTGGGAGAACCACTGAAGCTTTCTTT.

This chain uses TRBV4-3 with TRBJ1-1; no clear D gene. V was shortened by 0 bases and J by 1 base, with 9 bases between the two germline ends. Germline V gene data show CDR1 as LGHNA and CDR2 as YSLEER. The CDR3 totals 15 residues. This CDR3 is CASSQDRTGNTEAFF. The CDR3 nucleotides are TGCGCCAGCAGCCAAGATCGGACTGGGAACACTGAAGCTTTCTTT.

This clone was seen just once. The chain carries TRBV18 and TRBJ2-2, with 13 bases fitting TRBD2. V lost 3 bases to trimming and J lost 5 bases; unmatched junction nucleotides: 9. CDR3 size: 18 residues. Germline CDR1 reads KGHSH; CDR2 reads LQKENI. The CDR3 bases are TGTGCCAGCTCACCTCTTTATCGACTAGCGGGAGGAACCGGGGAGCTGTTTTTT. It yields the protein CASSPLYRLAGGTGELFF.

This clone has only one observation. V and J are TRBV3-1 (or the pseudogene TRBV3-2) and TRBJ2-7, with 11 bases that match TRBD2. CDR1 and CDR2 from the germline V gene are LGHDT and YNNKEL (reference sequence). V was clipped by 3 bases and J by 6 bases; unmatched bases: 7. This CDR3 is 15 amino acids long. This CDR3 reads CASSQDRLAGSEQYF. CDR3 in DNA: TGTGCCAGCAGCCAGGATAGACTAGCGGGAAGCGAGCAGTACTTC.

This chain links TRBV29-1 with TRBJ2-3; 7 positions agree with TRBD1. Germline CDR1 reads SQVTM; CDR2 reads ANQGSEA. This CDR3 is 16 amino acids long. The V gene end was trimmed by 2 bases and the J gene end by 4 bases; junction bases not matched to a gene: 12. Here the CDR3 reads CSVESRQGPKPDTQYF. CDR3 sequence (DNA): TGCAGCGTTGAATCGAGACAGGGCCCGAAGCCAGATACGCAGTATTTT.

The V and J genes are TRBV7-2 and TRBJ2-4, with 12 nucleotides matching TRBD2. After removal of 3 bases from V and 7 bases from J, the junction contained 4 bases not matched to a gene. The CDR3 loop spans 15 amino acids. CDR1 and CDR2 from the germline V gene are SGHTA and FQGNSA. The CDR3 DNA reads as TGTGCCAGCAGCTTCAGAACTAGCGGGAGGAACATTCAGTACTTC. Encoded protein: CASSFRTSGRNIQYF.

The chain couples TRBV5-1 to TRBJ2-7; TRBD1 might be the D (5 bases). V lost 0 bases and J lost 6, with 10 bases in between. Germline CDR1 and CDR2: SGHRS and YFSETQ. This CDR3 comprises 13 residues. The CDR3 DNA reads TGCGCCAGCAGCTTGGCCGACAGAGGCGAGCAGTACTTC. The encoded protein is CASSLADRGEQYF.

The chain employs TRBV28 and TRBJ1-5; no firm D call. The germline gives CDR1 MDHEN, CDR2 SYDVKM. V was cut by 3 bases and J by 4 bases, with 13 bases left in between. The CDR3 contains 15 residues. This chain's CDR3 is CASSFGGPDNQPQHF. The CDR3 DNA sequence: TGTGCCAGCAGTTTTGGAGGTCCCGATAATCAGCCCCAGCATTTT. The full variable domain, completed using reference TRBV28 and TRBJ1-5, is DVKVTQSSRYLVKRTGEKVFLECVQDMDHENMFWYRQDPGLGLRLIYFSYDVKMKEKGDIPEGYSVSREKKERFSLILESASTNQTSMYLCASSFGGPDNQPQHFGDGTRLSIL.

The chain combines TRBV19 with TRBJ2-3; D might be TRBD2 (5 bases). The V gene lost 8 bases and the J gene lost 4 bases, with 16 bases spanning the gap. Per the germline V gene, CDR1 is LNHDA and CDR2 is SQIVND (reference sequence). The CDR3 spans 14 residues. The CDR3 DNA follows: TGTGCCAGTGGACGGTTGGAGGCCGCAGATACGCAGTATTTT. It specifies CASGRLEAADTQYF.

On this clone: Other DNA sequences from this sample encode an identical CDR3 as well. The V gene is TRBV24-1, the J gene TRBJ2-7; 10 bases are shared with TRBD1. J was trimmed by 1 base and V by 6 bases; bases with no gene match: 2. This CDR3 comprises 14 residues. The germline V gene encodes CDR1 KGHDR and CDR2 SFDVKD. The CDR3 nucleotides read TGTGCCACCAGTCCGGGACAGGGGTCCTACGAGCAGTACTTC. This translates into CATSPGQGSYEQYF.

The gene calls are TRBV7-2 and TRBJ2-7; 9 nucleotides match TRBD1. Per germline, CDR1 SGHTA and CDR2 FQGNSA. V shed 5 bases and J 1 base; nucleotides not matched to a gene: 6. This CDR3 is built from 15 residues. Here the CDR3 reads CASSTHGTGSYEQYF. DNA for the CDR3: TGTGCCAGCAGCACCCACGGGACAGGGTCCTACGAGCAGTACTTC.

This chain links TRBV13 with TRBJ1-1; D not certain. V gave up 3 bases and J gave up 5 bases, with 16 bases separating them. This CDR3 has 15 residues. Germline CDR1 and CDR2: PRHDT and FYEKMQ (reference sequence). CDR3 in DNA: TGTGCCAGCAGCTTTGATCCTCGCCTCGGGACTGAAGCTTTCTTT. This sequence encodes CASSFDPRLGTEAFF.

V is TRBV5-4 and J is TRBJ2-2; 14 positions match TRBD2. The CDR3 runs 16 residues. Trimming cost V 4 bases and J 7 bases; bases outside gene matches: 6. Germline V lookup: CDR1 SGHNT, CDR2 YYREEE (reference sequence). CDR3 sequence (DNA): TGTGCCAGCAGCCCAGGGACTAGCGGGAGCTACGGGGAGCTGTTTTTT. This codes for CASSPGTSGSYGELFF. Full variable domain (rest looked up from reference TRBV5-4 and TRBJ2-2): ETGVTQSPTHLIKTRGQQVTLRCSSQSGHNTVSWYQQALGQGPQFIFQYYREEENGRGNFPPRFSGLQFPNYSSELNVNALELDDSALYLCASSPGTSGSYGELFFGEGSRLTVL.